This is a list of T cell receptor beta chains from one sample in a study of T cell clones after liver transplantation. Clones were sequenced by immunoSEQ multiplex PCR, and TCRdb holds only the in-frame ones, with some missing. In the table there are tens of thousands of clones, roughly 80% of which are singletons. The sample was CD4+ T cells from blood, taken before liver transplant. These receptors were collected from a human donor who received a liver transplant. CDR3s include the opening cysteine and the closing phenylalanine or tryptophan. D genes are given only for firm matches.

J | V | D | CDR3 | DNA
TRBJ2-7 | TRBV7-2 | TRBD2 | CASSLAAGGYEYF | TGTGCCAGCAGCTTAGCGGCGGGAGGGTACGAGTACTTC
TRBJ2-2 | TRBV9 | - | CASSPLGGGTGELFF | TGTGCCAGCAGCCCCCTAGGGGGGGGAACCGGGGAGCTGTTTTTT
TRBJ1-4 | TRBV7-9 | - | CASSLPRGRANEKLFF | TGTGCCAGCAGCTTACCCCGGGGGCGAGCTAATGAAAAACTGTTTTTT
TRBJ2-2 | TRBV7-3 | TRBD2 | CASSLLAVTGELFF | TGTGCCAGCAGCTTGCTAGCGGTCACCGGGGAGCTGTTTTTT
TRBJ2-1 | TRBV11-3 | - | CASSARGVRDNEQFF | TGTGCCAGCAGCGCACGGGGTGTGAGGGACAATGAGCAGTTCTTC
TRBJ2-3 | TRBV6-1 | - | CASSSDRAGGTQYF | TGTGCCAGCAGTAGCGACAGGGCCGGGGGTACGCAGTATTTT
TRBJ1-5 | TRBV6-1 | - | CASKQYSNQPQHF | TGTGCCAGCAAACAGTATAGCAATCAGCCCCAGCATTTT
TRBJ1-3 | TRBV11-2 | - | CASSFSQGSSGNTIYF | TGTGCCAGCAGCTTTTCCCAGGGTAGCTCTGGAAACACCATATATTTT
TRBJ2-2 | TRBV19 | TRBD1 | CASSRRVGGQGRTGELFF | TGTGCCAGTAGTAGGCGAGTAGGAGGACAGGGGCGAACCGGGGAGCTGTTTTTT
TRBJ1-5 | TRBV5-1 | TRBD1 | CASSWGTDVGNQPQHF | TGCGCCAGCAGCTGGGGGACAGATGTGGGCAATCAGCCCCAGCATTTT
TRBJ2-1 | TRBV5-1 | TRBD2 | CASSYLAGQNKEQFF | TGCGCCAGCAGCTACCTAGCGGGGCAAAACAAGGAACAGTTCTTC
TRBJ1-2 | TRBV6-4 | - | CASSADPARYGYTF | TGTGCCAGCAGTGCGGACCCGGCCCGCTATGGCTACACCTTC
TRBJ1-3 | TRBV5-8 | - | CASSWGLGRSRPFGNTIYF | TGTGCCAGCAGCTGGGGCCTGGGACGGAGTCGTCCCTTTGGAAACACCATATATTTT
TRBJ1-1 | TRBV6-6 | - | CASSYLTGGGTEAFF | TGTGCCAGCAGTTACTTGACAGGTGGAGGCACTGAAGCTTTCTTT
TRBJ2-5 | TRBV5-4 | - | CASSLSGGARETQYF | TGTGCCAGCAGCTTGTCCGGCGGGGCGCGGGAGACCCAGTACTTC